These 27 T cell receptor beta chains were sequenced from one sample in a study of regulatory T cells in long-lasting Graves disease. With iRepertoire HTBI primers and Arm-PCR of CDR3 regions, TCR beta libraries were built. MiXCR, run by TCRdb on the multiplex PCR reads, gives a single entry per CDR3 protein. In the table there are 550,000 to 650,000 distinct CDR3 sequences, about 15% of which are singletons. Sample time point: newly diagnosed GD, antithyroid drugs for less than 3 months. RNA extracted from PBMCs served as the sequencing template. This same sample was also taken into another study, of T cells in Graves' hyperthyroidism and ophthalmopathy.

Specimen: peripheral blood mononuclear cells (PBMCs), collected at new diagnosis, from a patient treated with antithyroid drugs. The receptors stem from a man younger than 30 with Graves disease.

This clonotype occurred a few times. The rearrangement uses TRBV12-3 or TRBV12-4 and TRBJ1-4; D not resolved. Trimming pared 3 bases from V and 7 bases from J, leaving 12 bases between. The CDR3 contains 14 residues. CDR3 sequence reads: CASSFDFNSEKLFF. DNA of the CDR3: TGTGCCAGCAGTTTTGACTTTAATAGTGAAAAACTGTTTTTT.

The chain combines TRBV14 with TRBJ2-2; D is perhaps TRBD2 (5 bases). CDR1 is SGHDN and CDR2 is FVKESK in the germline V gene. V lost 0 bases and J lost 3, with 14 bases in between. The CDR3 covers 17 residues. CDR3 amino acids: CASSQDRGSRHTGELFF. CDR3 nucleotides: TGTGCCAGCAGCCAAGATCGGGGTAGCAGACACACCGGGGAGCTGTTTTTT.

Many counts were recorded for this clonotype. The chain uses TRBV10-3 and TRBJ1-1; D unclear. CDR3 length equals 13 residues. The V end lost 3 bases, the J end lost 3 bases, and 8 bases lay between the germline ends. Germline V gene data show CDR1 as ENHRY and CDR2 as SYGVKD. The DNA of the CDR3 is TGTGCCATCAGTGAAGGAATGGACACTGAAGCTTTCTTT. This encodes CAISEGMDTEAFF.

This chain links TRBV6-1 with TRBJ1-5, with TRBD1 matching 9 bases. The V segment lost 6 bases and the J segment 5 bases; nucleotides outside the gene matches: 11. This CDR3 is 16 amino acids long. In germline, CDR1 is MNHNS, CDR2 SASEGT. The CDR3 here is CASRPGQGLFHQPQHF. The CDR3 DNA is TGTGCCAGCAGGCCGGGACAGGGACTGTTCCATCAGCCCCAGCATTTT.

This clonotype occurred a few times. J is TRBJ1-1 and V is TRBV27, with unresolved D. CDR3 length equals 14 residues. The germline gives CDR1 MNHEY, CDR2 SMNVEV (reference sequence). V dropped 5 bases and J dropped 2 bases, with 12 bases sitting between them. CDR3 DNA: TGTGCCAGCAGTCCAATCGCGGATAACACTGAAGCTTTCTTT. This codes for CASSPIADNTEAFF.

V usage is TRBV5-1 and J usage is TRBJ2-3; perhaps TRBD1 as D (5 bases). The V gene's germline CDR1 is SGHRS and CDR2 YFSETQ. Deletions cut 5 bases from V and 0 bases from J, with 13 bases between. CDR3 size: 15 residues. In DNA form, the CDR3 reads TGCGCCAGCAGTTCGCCGACAGCTAGCACAGATACGCAGTATTTT. The encoded protein is CASSSPTASTDTQYF.

V is TRBV20-1 and J is TRBJ1-1; 7 bases line up with TRBD1. With V trimmed by 1 base and J by 6 bases, 2 bases remained unmatched. The CDR3 consists of 12 residues. Looked up from germline, CDR1 is DFQATT and CDR2 is SNEGSKA (reference sequence). In nucleotides, the CDR3 is TGCAGTGCTAGAGTAACAGGGGCTGAAGCTTTCTTT. Residues: CSARVTGAEAFF.

At least ten counts were recorded for this clonotype. The rearrangement links TRBV12-3 or TRBV12-4 to TRBJ2-1, with D maybe TRBD2 (6 bases). V dropped 5 bases and J dropped 0 bases, with 11 bases sitting between them. The CDR3 sequence is 15 residues long. CDR3 nucleotide sequence: TGTGCCAGCAGTCCGGGACTTGGCTCCTACAATGAGCAGTTCTTC. This codes for CASSPGLGSYNEQFF.

This clonotype was counted ten times or more. The DNA of the CDR3 is TGTGCCAGCAGCCAGACGGCAGGGGGCTTCTACGAGCAGTACTTC. This encodes CASSQTAGGFYEQYF. V gene TRBV7-3 combines with J gene TRBJ2-7, with TRBD1 matching over 8 bases. The trim removed 5 bases at V and 3 bases at J, leaving 9 bases unmatched. The CDR3 totals 15 residues. Germline V gives CDR1 SGHTA, CDR2 FQGTGA.

This clonotype was seen ten or more times. The chain employs TRBV12-3 or TRBV12-4 and TRBJ2-3; TRBD2 aligns across 9 bases. With V trimmed by 1 base and J by 5 bases, 4 bases remained unmatched. This CDR3 is 15 amino acids long. The CDR3 DNA is TGTGCCAGCAGTTTAGAGGGACTAGCCGGAGATACGCAGTATTTT. Protein sequence: CASSLEGLAGDTQYF.

This clonotype came up a few times. V gene TRBV6-2 or TRBV6-3 combines with J gene TRBJ2-7; a possible D gene is TRBD1 (6 bases). The CDR3 is 14 amino acids. V was clipped by 6 bases and J by 1 base, with 13 bases between them. CDR1 and CDR2 (germline): MNHEY, SVGEGT. The chain's CDR3 is CASRRTVLSYEQYF. The DNA for the CDR3 is TGTGCCAGCAGGAGGACAGTGCTTTCCTACGAGCAGTACTTC.

In its sample, this clonotype was seen a few times. The rearrangement links TRBV9 to TRBJ1-2; the D is unclear. V was trimmed by 0 bases and J by 7 bases, leaving 16 bases between them. Germline lookup yields CDR1 SGDLS and CDR2 YYNGEE. The CDR3 is 15 amino acids. The CDR3 is CASSVGLAGSSGYTF. CDR3 coding DNA: TGTGCCAGCAGCGTAGGCCTAGCGGGGAGCTCTGGCTACACCTTC. Full variable domain (rest looked up from reference TRBV9 and TRBJ1-2): DSGVTQTPKHLITATGQRVTLRCSPRSGDLSVYWYQQSLDQGLQFLIQYYNGEERAKGNILERFSAQQFPDLHSELNLSSLELGDSALYFCASSVGLAGSSGYTFGSGTRLTVV.

This clonotype has a count of ten or more. The chain joins TRBV27 to TRBJ1-1, with D possibly being TRBD1 (6 bases). This CDR3 has 12 residues. Germline V gene sequence: CDR1 MNHEY, CDR2 SMNVEV (reference sequence). Trimming removed 3 bases at V and 9 bases at J, with 11 bases between. DNA of the CDR3: TGTGCCAGCAGTTTGACGGGGGGCAAAGCTTTCTTT. Residues: CASSLTGGKAFF.

CDR3 in amino acids: CASSQDYLTASNQPQHF. DNA of the CDR3: TGCGCCAGCAGCCAAGATTACCTGACAGCCTCTAATCAGCCCCAGCATTTT. The V and J genes are TRBV4-1 and TRBJ1-5; D possibly corresponds to TRBD1 (5 bases). The CDR3 spans 17 residues. Germline assignment: CDR1 MGHRA and CDR2 YSYEKL. V lost 0 bases, J lost 4 bases, and 16 bases lay in between.

This clonotype showed up many times. This chain uses TRBV3-1 with TRBJ1-6; a weak D match, TRBD1 (5 bases). In germline, CDR1 is LGHDT, CDR2 YNNKEL (reference sequence). V was shortened by 3 bases and J by 7 bases, with 13 bases between the two germline ends. The length of the CDR3 is 15 residues. This chain's CDR3 is CASSHPLEGNSPLHF. The CDR3 nucleotides are TGTGCCAGCAGCCACCCCTTGGAGGGGAATTCACCCCTCCACTTT.

The gene calls are TRBV30 and TRBJ2-1, with 9 bases identical to TRBD2. The CDR3 is 15 amino acids. J was trimmed by 4 bases and V by 3 bases; bases with no gene match: 7. Germline CDR1 reads GTSNPN; CDR2 reads SVGIG (reference sequence). CDR3 bases: TGTGCCTGGAGGGTGACTAGCGGAGATTACAATGAGCAGTTCTTC. Protein sequence: CAWRVTSGDYNEQFF.

This clonotype was recorded at least ten times. The chain uses TRBV6-1 and TRBJ2-2; TRBD2 matches 10 bases. Germline assignment: CDR1 MNHNS and CDR2 SASEGT. V shed 8 bases and J 6 bases; nucleotides not matched to a gene: 12. The CDR3 runs 16 residues. CDR3 nucleotide sequence: TGTGCCAGCTCCCCTTCGGGACTAGCGATCGCCGGGGAGCTGTTTTTT. Translated: CASSPSGLAIAGELFF.

This clonotype was recorded a few times. The CDR3, as DNA: TGTGCCAGCAGCTTAATCCGGGGCCAAAACATTCAGTACTTC. Translating it yields CASSLIRGQNIQYF. The chain combines TRBV11-2 with TRBJ2-4; either TRBD1 or TRBD2 may supply D (5 bases each). Trimming left V 2 bases short and J 5 bases short, with 10 bases between. CDR3 length: 14 residues. From germline, CDR1 is SGHAT and CDR2 FQNNGV.

There are a few counts of this clonotype. V usage is TRBV27 and J usage is TRBJ1-1; D not resolved. Trimming cost V 0 bases and J 0 bases, with 11 bases left between them. Germline values: CDR1 MNHEY, CDR2 SMNVEV (reference sequence). This CDR3 has 16 amino acids. The CDR3 here is CASSLSTWHLNTEAFF. For the CDR3, the DNA is TGTGCCAGCAGTTTATCGACGTGGCACTTGAACACTGAAGCTTTCTTT.

The chain carries TRBV7-3 and TRBJ2-1; 8 bases are shared with TRBD2. In germline, CDR1 is SGHTA, CDR2 FQGTGA. V shed 5 bases, J shed 7 bases, and the junction held 10 bases outside the gene matches. The CDR3 is made up of 15 amino acids. CDR3 sequence (DNA): TGTGCCAGCAGCCCCCGGGAGGGCCAACGTAATGAGCAGTTCTTC. It encodes CASSPREGQRNEQFF.

This rearrangement joins TRBV18 to TRBJ1-5; D is unclear. Germline lookup yields CDR1 KGHSH and CDR2 LQKENI. The CDR3 is 13 amino acids. The ends were cut back, 2 bases at V and 7 bases at J, with 9 bases in the middle. For the CDR3, the DNA is TGTGCCAGCTCACCAGGGCAGATCCAGCCCCAGCATTTT. Translated, it gives CASSPGQIQPQHF.

This clonotype was counted at least ten times. This rearrangement joins TRBV6-1 to TRBJ2-7; D is undetermined. Germline V lookup: CDR1 MNHNS, CDR2 SASEGT. The CDR3 extends over 15 amino acids. The V gene lost 1 base and the J gene lost 2 bases, with 12 bases spanning the gap. Written as DNA, the CDR3 is TGTGCCAGCAGTGAAGAAAGGGTGTCCCCCTACGAGCAGTACTTC. Protein sequence: CASSEERVSPYEQYF.

This clonotype has ten or more counts. The chain joins TRBV11-2 to TRBJ2-6; D is perhaps TRBD1 (6 bases). With 5 bases removed from V and 2 bases from J, the gap between germline ends came to 16 bases. Per germline, CDR1 SGHAT and CDR2 FQNNGV. The CDR3 spans 17 residues. The CDR3 DNA reads TGTGCCAGCAGCCTCGGACAGCAAGCCACTGGGGCCAACGTCCTGACTTTC. It translates to CASSLGQQATGANVLTF.

The J gene is TRBJ1-6, the V gene TRBV3-1; the match to TRBD1 covers 8 bases. The germline V gene has CDR1 LGHDT and CDR2 YNNKEL (reference sequence). The CDR3 contains 16 residues. V gave up 5 bases and J gave up 9 bases; unmatched junction bases: 12. The CDR3 DNA reads as TGTGCCAGCAGCGCCCTGTCCAGGACAGGGAGTTCACCCCTCCACTTT. Its protein product is CASSALSRTGSSPLHF.

To note about this clonotype: A read error may be the cause here, since a much bigger clone is one base away. This chain joins TRBV28 and TRBJ2-1; 14 bases match TRBD2. The germline gives CDR1 MDHEN, CDR2 SYDVKM. The CDR3 length is 23 residues. J gave up 5 bases and V 4 bases, and 25 bases lay outside the gene matches. The DNA for the CDR3 is TGTGCCAGCAGTTATCCGAGACAGGGGGCCCCTCTGGGACTAGCGGGAGTTAACAATGAGCAGTTCTTC. Protein sequence: CASSYPRQGAPLGLAGVNNEQFF. The full variable domain, with the rest looked up from reference TRBV28 and TRBJ2-1, is DVKVTQSSRYLVKRTGEKVFLECVQDMDHENMFWYRQDPGLGLRLIYFSYDVKMKEKGDIPEGYSVSREKKERFSLILESASTNQTSMYLCASSYPRQGAPLGLAGVNNEQFFGPGTRLTVL.

This clonotype was seen only a few times. The V call is TRBV4-1, the J call TRBJ2-5; D perhaps matches TRBD2 (5 bases). Germline V gene lookup returns CDR1 MGHRA and CDR2 YSYEKL. The CDR3 runs 15 residues. V was clipped by 7 bases and J by 4 bases, with 19 bases between them. The CDR3: CASTPQGGPAETQYF. CDR3 nucleotide sequence: TGCGCCAGCACTCCTCAAGGAGGACCAGCAGAGACCCAGTACTTC.

This clonotype has only a few counts. The rearrangement uses TRBV20-1 and TRBJ2-7; 7 bases agree with TRBD2. With V trimmed by 6 bases and J by 2 bases, 7 bases remained unmatched. Germline loops: CDR1 DFQATT, CDR2 SNEGSKA (reference sequence). The CDR3 consists of 13 residues. Here the CDR3 reads CSALAALAYEQYF. DNA of the CDR3: TGCAGTGCGCTAGCGGCTTTGGCCTACGAGCAGTACTTC.